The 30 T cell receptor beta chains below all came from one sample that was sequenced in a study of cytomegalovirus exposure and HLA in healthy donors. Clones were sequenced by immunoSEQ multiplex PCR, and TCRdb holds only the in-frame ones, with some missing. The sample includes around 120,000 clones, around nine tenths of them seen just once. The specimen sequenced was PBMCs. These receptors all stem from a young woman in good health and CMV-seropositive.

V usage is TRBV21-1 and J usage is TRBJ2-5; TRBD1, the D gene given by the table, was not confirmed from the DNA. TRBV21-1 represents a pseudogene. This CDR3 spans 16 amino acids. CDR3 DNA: TGTGCCAGCAGCAAATCTAGGGCAGGGGGCAGGAAGACCCAGTACTTC. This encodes CASSKSRAGGRKTQYF.

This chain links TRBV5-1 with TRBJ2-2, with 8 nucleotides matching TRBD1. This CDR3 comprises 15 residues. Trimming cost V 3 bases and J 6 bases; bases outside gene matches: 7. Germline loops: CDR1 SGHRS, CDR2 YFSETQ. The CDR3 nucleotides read TGCGCCAGCAGCTCTGACAGGGGAAACGCCGGGGAGCTGTTTTTT. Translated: CASSSDRGNAGELFF.

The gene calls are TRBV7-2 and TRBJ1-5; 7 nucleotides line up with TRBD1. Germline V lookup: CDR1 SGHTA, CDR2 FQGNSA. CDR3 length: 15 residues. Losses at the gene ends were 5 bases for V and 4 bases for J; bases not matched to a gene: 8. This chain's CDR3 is CASSPDRTNNQPQHF. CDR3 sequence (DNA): TGTGCCAGCAGCCCGGACAGGACTAATAATCAGCCCCAGCATTTT.

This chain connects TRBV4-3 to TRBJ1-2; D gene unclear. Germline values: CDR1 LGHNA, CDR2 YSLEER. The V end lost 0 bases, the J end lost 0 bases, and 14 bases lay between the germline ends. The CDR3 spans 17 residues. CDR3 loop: CASSQEWRQYPNYGYTF. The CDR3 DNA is TGCGCCAGCAGCCAAGAGTGGCGGCAGTACCCTAACTATGGCTACACCTTC.

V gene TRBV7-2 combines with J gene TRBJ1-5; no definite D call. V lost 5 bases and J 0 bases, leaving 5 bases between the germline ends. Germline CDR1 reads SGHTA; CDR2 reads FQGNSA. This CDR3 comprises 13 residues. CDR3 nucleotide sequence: TGTGCCAGCAGCCCCAATAGCAATCAGCCCCAGCATTTT. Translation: CASSPNSNQPQHF. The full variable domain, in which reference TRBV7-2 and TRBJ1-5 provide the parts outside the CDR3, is GAGVSQSPSNKVTEKGKDVELRCDPISGHTALYWYRQSLGQGLEFLIYFQGNSAPDKSGLPSDRFSAERTGGSVSTLTIQRTQQEDSAVYLCASSPNSNQPQHFGDGTRLSIL.

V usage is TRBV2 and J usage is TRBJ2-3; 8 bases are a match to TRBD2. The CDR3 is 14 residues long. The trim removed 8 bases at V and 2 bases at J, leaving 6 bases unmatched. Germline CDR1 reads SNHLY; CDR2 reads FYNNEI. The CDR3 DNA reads TGTGCCAGCTGCTTAGCGGGACTCACAGATACGCAGTATTTT. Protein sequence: CASCLAGLTDTQYF.

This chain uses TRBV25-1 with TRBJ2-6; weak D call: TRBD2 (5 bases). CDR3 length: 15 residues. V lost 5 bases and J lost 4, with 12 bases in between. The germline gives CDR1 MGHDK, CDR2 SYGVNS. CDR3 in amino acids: CASSLDGIGANVLTF. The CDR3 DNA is TGTGCCAGCAGTCTTGACGGGATCGGGGCCAACGTCCTGACTTTC.

The CDR3 sequence is CASSEARSGASYNEQFF. CDR3 nucleotides: TGTGCCAGCAGTGAAGCGCGTAGCGGGGCCTCCTACAATGAGCAGTTCTTC. The genes are TRBV2 and TRBJ2-1; 8 bases agree with TRBD2. CDR1 SNHLY and CDR2 FYNNEI come from the germline V gene. The J segment lost 0 bases and the V segment lost 0 bases, leaving 4 bases of the junction unmatched. The CDR3 extends over 17 amino acids.

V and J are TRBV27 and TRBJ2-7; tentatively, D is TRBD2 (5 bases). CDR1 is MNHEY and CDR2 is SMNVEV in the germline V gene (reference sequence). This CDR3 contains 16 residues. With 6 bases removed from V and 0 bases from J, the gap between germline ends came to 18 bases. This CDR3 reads CASSSNDGKHSYEQYF. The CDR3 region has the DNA TGTGCCAGCAGCTCCAACGACGGGAAACACTCCTACGAGCAGTACTTC.

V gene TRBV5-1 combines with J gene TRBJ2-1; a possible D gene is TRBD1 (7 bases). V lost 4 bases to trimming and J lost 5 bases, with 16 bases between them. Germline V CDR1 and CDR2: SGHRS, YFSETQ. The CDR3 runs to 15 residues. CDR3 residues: CASSTNAGQNNEQFF. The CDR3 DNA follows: TGCGCCAGCAGCACGAACGCGGGACAGAACAATGAGCAGTTCTTC.

The CDR3 DNA reads TGTGCCTGGAGTTCGGAGGGTGCCCAGCATTTT. The encoded protein is CAWSSEGAQHF. The rearrangement joins TRBV30 to TRBJ1-5; D not certain. The V end was cut by 2 bases, the J end by 11 bases, with 10 bases between. This CDR3 spans 11 amino acids. Looked up from germline, CDR1 is GTSNPN and CDR2 is SVGIG (reference sequence).

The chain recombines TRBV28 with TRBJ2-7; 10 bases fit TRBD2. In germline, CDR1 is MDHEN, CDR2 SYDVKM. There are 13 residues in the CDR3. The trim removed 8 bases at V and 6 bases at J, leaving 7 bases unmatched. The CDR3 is CASQIAGGLEQYF. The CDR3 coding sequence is TGTGCCAGCCAAATAGCGGGAGGTCTCGAGCAGTACTTC. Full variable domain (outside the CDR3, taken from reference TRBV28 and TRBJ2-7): DVKVTQSSRYLVKRTGEKVFLECVQDMDHENMFWYRQDPGLGLRLIYFSYDVKMKEKGDIPEGYSVSREKKERFSLILESASTNQTSMYLCASQIAGGLEQYFGPGTRLTVT.

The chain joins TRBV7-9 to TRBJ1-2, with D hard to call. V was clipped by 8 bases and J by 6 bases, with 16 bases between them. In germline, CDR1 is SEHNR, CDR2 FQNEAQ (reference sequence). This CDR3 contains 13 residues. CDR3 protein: CASGLWQVDGYTF. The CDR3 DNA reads TGTGCCAGCGGATTGTGGCAGGTGGATGGCTACACCTTC. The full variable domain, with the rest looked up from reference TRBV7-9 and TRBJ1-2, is DTGVSQNPRHKITKRGQNVTFRCDPISEHNRLYWYRQTLGQGPEFLTYFQNEAQLEKSRLLSDRFSAERPKGSFSTLEIQRTEQGDSAMYLCASGLWQVDGYTFGSGTRLTVV.

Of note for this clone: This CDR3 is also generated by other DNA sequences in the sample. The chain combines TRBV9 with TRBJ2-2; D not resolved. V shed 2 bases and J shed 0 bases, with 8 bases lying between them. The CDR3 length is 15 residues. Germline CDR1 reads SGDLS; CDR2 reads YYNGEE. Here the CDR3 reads CASSVGTANTGELFF. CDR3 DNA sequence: TGTGCCAGCAGCGTGGGCACCGCGAACACCGGGGAGCTGTTTTTT.

CDR3: CASSYSGGAIYEQYF. In nucleotides, the CDR3 is TGTGCCAGCAGTTACTCGGGGGGGGCGATCTACGAGCAGTACTTC. The chain has TRBV6-6 and TRBJ2-7; D perhaps matches TRBD2 (7 bases). Germline loops: CDR1 MNHNY, CDR2 SVGAGI (reference sequence). The CDR3 totals 15 residues. The V end lost 0 bases, the J end lost 3 bases, and 12 bases lay between the germline ends.

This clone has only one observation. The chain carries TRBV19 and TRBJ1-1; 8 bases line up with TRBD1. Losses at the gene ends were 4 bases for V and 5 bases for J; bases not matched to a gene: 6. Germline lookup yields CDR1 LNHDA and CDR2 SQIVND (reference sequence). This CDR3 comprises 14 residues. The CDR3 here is CASSKGQGKTEAFF. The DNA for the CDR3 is TGTGCCAGTAGTAAAGGACAGGGTAAAACTGAAGCTTTCTTT.

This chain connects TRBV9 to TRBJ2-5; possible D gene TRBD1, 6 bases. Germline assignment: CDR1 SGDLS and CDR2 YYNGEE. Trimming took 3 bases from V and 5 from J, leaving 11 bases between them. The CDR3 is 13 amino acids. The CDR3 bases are TGTGCCAGCAGCGGAACAGGGCCCGAGACCCAGTACTTC. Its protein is CASSGTGPETQYF.

The CDR3: CASSLEEGRETETQYF. As DNA, the CDR3 is TGTGCCAGCAGCTTAGAGGAGGGCAGGGAGACGGAGACCCAGTACTTC. The V call is TRBV7-8, the J call TRBJ2-5, with D perhaps matching TRBD2 (6 bases). The length of the CDR3 is 16 residues. V was cut by 1 base and J by 5 bases, with 17 bases left in between. The germline CDR1 and CDR2 sequences are SGHVS and FQNEAQ.

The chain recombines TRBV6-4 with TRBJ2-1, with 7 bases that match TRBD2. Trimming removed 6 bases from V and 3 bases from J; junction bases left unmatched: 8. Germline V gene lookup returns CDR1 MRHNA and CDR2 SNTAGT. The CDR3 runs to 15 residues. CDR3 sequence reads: CASSATGGSYNEQFF. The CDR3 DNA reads TGTGCCAGCAGCGCTACTGGCGGGAGCTACAATGAGCAGTTCTTC.

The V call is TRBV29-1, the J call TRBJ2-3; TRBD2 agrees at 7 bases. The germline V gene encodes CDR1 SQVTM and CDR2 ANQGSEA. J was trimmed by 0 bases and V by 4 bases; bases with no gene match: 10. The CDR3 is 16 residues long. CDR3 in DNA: TGCAGCGTTGTACAGCGGGGACGCCCTAGCACAGATACGCAGTATTTT. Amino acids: CSVVQRGRPSTDTQYF.

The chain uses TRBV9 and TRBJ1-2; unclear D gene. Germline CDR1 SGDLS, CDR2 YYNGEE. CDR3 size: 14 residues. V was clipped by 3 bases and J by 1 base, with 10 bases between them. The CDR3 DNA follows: TGTGCCAGCAGCGCCCGGGTCTATAACTATGGCTACACCTTC. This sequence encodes CASSARVYNYGYTF.

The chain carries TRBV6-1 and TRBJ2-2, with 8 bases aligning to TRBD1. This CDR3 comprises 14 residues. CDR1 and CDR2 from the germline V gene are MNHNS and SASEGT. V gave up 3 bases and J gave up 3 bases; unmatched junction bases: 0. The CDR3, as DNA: TGTGCCAGCAGTGAGGACAGGGACACCGGGGAGCTGTTTTTT. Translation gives CASSEDRDTGELFF.

The CDR3 DNA is TGTGCCAGCGGGACAGAGAACACTGAAGCTTTCTTT. It encodes CASGTENTEAFF. The J gene is TRBJ1-1, the V gene TRBV2, with 7 bases matching TRBD1. Germline CDR1 and CDR2: SNHLY and FYNNEI. The trim removed 8 bases at V and 1 base at J, leaving 1 base unmatched. The CDR3 length is 12 residues.

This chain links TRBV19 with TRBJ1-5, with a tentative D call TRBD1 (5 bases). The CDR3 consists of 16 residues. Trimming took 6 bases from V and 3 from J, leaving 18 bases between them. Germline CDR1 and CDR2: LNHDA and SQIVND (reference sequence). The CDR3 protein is CASSTYRDSYNQPQHF. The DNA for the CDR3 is TGTGCCAGTAGCACTTATCGCGACAGTTACAATCAGCCCCAGCATTTT.

The CDR3 loop reads CASSYGDGYTF. For the CDR3, the DNA is TGTGCCAGCAGTTACGGGGATGGCTACACCTTC. The chain combines TRBV6-1 with TRBJ1-2; no firm D call. Germline CDR1 MNHNS, CDR2 SASEGT. Trimming shortened V by 5 bases and J by 6 bases, and 7 bases separated the two germline ends. This CDR3 spans 11 amino acids.

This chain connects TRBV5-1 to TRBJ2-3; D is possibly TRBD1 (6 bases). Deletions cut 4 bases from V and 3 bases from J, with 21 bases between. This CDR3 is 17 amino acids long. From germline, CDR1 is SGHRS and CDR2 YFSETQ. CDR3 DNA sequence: TGCGCCAGCAGCCCCCGAGACAGGCCCATTCCGACAGATACGCAGTATTTT. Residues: CASSPRDRPIPTDTQYF.

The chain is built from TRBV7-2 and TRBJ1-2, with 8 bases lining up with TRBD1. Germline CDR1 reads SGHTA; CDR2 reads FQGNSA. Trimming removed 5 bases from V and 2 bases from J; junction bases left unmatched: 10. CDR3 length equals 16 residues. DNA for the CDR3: TGTGCCAGCAGCCGTCTAAGGGCAGGGGGCAACTATGGCTACACCTTC. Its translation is CASSRLRAGGNYGYTF. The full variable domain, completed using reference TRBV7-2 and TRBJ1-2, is GAGVSQSPSNKVTEKGKDVELRCDPISGHTALYWYRQSLGQGLEFLIYFQGNSAPDKSGLPSDRFSAERTGGSVSTLTIQRTQQEDSAVYLCASSRLRAGGNYGYTFGSGTRLTVV.

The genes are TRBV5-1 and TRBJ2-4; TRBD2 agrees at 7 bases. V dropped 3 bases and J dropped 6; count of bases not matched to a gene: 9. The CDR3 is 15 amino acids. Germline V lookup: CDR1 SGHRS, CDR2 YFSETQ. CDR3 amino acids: CASSSTGGERNIQYF. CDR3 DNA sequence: TGCGCCAGCAGCTCAACGGGGGGAGAACGAAACATTCAGTACTTC.

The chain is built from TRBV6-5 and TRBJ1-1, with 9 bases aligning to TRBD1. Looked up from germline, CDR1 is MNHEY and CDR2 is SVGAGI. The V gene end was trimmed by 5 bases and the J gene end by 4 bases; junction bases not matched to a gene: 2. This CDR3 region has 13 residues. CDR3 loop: CASSRDRATEAFF. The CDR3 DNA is TGTGCCAGCAGTAGGGACAGGGCCACTGAAGCTTTCTTT.

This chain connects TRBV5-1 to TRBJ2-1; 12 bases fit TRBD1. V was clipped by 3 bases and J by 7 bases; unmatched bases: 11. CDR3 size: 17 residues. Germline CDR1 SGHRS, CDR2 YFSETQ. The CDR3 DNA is TGCGCCAGCAGCTCAACCCCGGGACAGGGGGCAAGGAATGAGCAGTTCTTC. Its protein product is CASSSTPGQGARNEQFF.